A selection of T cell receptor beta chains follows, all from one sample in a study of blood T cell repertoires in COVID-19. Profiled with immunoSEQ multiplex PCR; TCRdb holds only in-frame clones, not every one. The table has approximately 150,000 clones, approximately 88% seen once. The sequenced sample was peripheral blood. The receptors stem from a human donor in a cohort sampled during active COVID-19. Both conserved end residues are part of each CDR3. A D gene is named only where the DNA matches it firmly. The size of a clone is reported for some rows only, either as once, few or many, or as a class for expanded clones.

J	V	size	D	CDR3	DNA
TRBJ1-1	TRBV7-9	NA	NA	CASSSQGPTRRTEAFF	TGTGCCAGCAGCTCCCAGGGGCCAACAAGGCGCACTGAAGCTTTCTTT
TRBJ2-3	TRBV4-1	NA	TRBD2	CASSLSSGGAANTQYF	TGCGCCAGCAGCCTATCTAGCGGGGGGGCCGCAAATACGCAGTATTTT
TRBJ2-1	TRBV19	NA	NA	CASSTTQGGNEQFF	TGTGCCAGTAGTACTACACAGGGGGGGAATGAGCAGTTCTTC
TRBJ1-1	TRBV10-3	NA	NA	CAISEAGSGTEAFF	TGTGCCATCAGTGAGGCAGGGTCAGGCACTGAAGCTTTCTTT
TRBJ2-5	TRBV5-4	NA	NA	CASSKELDQETQYF	TGTGCCAGCAGCAAAGAACTAGATCAAGAGACCCAGTACTTC
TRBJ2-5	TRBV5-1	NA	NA	CASSLLTASQETQYF	TGCGCCAGCAGCTTGTTGACAGCCAGCCAAGAGACCCAGTACTTC
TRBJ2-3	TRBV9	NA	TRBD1	CASSVAGTGATDTQYF	TGTGCCAGCAGCGTAGCCGGGACAGGAGCCACAGATACGCAGTATTTT
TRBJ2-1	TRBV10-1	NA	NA	CASGFDGMQFF	TGCGCCAGCGGCTTCGACGGGATGCAGTTCTTC
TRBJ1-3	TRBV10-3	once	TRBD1	CAISAPSGTGSAGNTIYF	TGTGCCATCAGTGCCCCGAGTGGGACAGGGAGCGCTGGAAACACCATATATTTT
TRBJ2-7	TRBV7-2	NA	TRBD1	CASSSPGQNYEQYF	TGTGCCAGCAGCTCGCCGGGACAGAACTACGAGCAGTACTTC
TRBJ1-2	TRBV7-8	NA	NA	CASSLNRVSNYGYTF	TGTGCCAGCAGCTTAAACAGGGTGTCAAACTATGGCTACACCTTC
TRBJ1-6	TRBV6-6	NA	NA	CASSQQIYSPLHF	TGTGCCAGCAGTCAACAGATTTATTCACCCCTCCACTTT
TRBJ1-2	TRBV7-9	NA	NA	CASSSPGFNYGYTF	TGTGCCAGCAGCTCTCCAGGATTTAACTATGGCTACACCTTC
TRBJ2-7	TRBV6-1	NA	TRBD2	CASSETSGRAAQAYEQYF	TGTGCCAGCAGTGAGACTAGCGGGAGGGCCGCTCAGGCCTACGAGCAGTACTTC
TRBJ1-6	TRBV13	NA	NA	CASSRDGPSPLHF	TGTGCCAGCAGCCGGGATGGGCCTTCACCCCTCCACTTT
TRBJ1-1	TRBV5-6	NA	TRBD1	CASSLETGGAEAFF	TGTGCCAGCAGCTTGGAGACAGGGGGTGCTGAAGCTTTCTTT
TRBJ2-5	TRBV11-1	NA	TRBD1	CASSSPRGGAQETQYF	TGTGCCAGCAGCTCTCCTCGAGGGGGCGCCCAAGAGACCCAGTACTTC
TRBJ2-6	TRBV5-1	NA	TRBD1	CTSSPTGSSSGANVLTF	TGCACCAGCAGCCCGACAGGGAGTAGCTCTGGGGCCAACGTCCTGACTTTC
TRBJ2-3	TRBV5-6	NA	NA	CASSMSGTDTQYF	TGTGCCAGCAGCATGTCCGGGACAGATACGCAGTATTTT
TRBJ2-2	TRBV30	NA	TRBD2	CAWSGGPRSGLANTGELFF	TGTGCCTGGAGCGGAGGACCCCGGTCGGGACTAGCTAACACCGGGGAGCTGTTTTTT
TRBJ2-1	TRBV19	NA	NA	CASSIVPGRHEQFF	TGTGCCAGTAGTATTGTGCCAGGGAGGCATGAGCAGTTCTTC
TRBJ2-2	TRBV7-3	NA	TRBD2	CASSLGAGGLQGTGELFF	TGTGCCAGCAGCTTAGGAGCGGGGGGCCTACAGGGTACCGGGGAGCTGTTTTTT
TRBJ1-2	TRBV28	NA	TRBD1	CASSTGGRGYTF	TGTGCCAGCAGTACAGGGGGCCGGGGCTACACCTTC
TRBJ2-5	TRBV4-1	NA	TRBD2	CASSQDSDSGRALPQETQYF	TGCGCCAGCAGCCAAGACTCGGATAGCGGGAGGGCCCTCCCACAAGAGACCCAGTACTTC
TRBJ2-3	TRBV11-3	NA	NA	CASSLFASTDTQYF	TGTGCCAGCAGCTTATTTGCGAGCACAGATACGCAGTATTTT
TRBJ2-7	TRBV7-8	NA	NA	CASSPGVHEQYF	TGTGCCAGCAGCCCGGGAGTACACGAGCAGTACTTC
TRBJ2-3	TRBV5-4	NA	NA	CASSLRGPDTQYF	TGTGCCAGCAGCTTAAGAGGGCCAGATACGCAGTATTTT
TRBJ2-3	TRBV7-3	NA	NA	CASSLNGLARDTQYF	TGTGCCAGCAGCTTAAATGGGCTAGCGCGAGATACGCAGTATTTT
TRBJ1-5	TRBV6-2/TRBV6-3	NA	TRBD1	CASSYTPRGLWQPQHF	TGTGCCAGCAGTTATACCCCCAGGGGGCTTTGGCAGCCCCAGCATTTT
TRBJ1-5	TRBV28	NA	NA	CASSRRREQPQHF	TGTGCCAGCAGTAGAAGGCGGGAACAGCCCCAGCATTTT
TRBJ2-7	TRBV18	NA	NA	CASSPPAGALEQYF	TGTGCCAGCTCACCACCCGCAGGGGCCTTAGAGCAGTACTTC
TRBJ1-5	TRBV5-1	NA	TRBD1	CASSLYKGALHKGNQPQHF	TGCGCCAGCAGCTTGTATAAGGGGGCCCTGCACAAAGGCAATCAGCCCCAGCATTTT
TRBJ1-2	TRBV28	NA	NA	CASMGAGNYGYTF	TGTGCCAGCATGGGGGCTGGGAACTATGGCTACACCTTC
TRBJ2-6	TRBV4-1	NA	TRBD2	CASSQDRWGGTGANVLTF	TGCGCCAGCAGCCAAGATCGGTGGGGGGGTACTGGGGCCAACGTCCTGACTTTC
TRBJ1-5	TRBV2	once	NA	CASSEDGMYSNQPQHF	TGTGCCAGCAGTGAAGACGGGATGTATAGCAATCAGCCCCAGCATTTT
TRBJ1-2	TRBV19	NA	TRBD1	CASSALQGANYYGYTF	TGTGCCAGTAGTGCGCTCCAGGGGGCCAACTACTATGGCTACACCTTC
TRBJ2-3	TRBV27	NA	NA	CASSPPTDTQYF	TGTGCCAGCAGTCCTCCCACAGATACGCAGTATTTT
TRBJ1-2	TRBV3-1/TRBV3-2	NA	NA	CASSQAGTWDYGYTF	TGTGCCAGCAGCCAAGCTGGGACATGGGACTATGGCTACACCTTC
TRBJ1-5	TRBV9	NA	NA	CASSGDSYQPQHF	TGTGCCAGCAGCGGAGACAGTTATCAGCCCCAGCATTTT
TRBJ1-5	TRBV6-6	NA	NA	CASSDRGGRSNQPQHF	TGTGCCAGCAGCGACCGGGGGGGTAGGAGCAATCAGCCCCAGCATTTT
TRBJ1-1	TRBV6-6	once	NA	CASSYLSTEAFF	TGTGCCAGCAGTTATCTCAGCACTGAAGCTTTCTTT
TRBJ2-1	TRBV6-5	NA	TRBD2	CASSLGLAGNEQFF	TGTGCCAGCTCCCTGGGGCTAGCGGGCAATGAGCAGTTCTTC